This TCR beta chain comes out of a study of blood T cell repertoires in COVID-19. On the study more broadly: Acute-phase and convalescent COVID-19 samples originated in the United States, Italy and Spain.

The germline gives CDR1 LNHDA, CDR2 SQIVND (reference sequence). V was clipped by 5 bases and J by 13 bases; unmatched bases: 10. This CDR3 is built from 15 residues. Using immunoSEQ multiplex PCR, the repertoire was profiled, and TCRdb retains in-frame clones only, with some absent. The sample includes about 210,000 clones, 60% to 85% seen only once; the top ten take 7% to 8.5%. The clonotype was recovered from a woman in her 70s with acute or convalescent COVID-19. Sequencing was carried out using peripheral blood. The J gene is TRBJ1-6, the V gene TRBV19, with 11 positions matching TRBD1. CDR3 bases: TGTGCCAGTAGTCCGCGGACAGGGGGCCCTTATCCCCTCCACTTT. Translating gives CASSPRTGGPYPLHF.